This T cell receptor (beta chain) was retrieved from a study of blood T cell repertoires in COVID-19. Only in-frame clones appear in the TCRdb table, and some are missing; sequencing was by immunoSEQ multiplex PCR. The sample lists about 180,000 clones; about 85% were seen once. Germline V gene sequence: CDR1 SGHDN, CDR2 FVKESK. CDR3 length equals 17 residues. The J segment lost 4 bases and the V segment lost 6 bases, leaving 14 bases of the junction unmatched. The source is a woman of 80 years or more with acute or convalescent COVID-19. This rearrangement joins TRBV14 to TRBJ2-3, with 9 bases identical to TRBD2. Input material: peripheral blood. CDR3 sequence: CASSVHPGLAYPDTQYF. CDR3 DNA: TGTGCCAGCAGTGTGCATCCGGGACTAGCTTATCCAGATACGCAGTATTTT.